This T cell receptor beta chain was observed in a study of cytomegalovirus exposure and HLA in healthy donors. The CDR3 has 17 residues. Germline V gene sequence: CDR1 SEHNR, CDR2 FQNEAQ (reference sequence). The primer mix had 60 Vbeta and 13 Jbeta primers. Clones were sequenced by immunoSEQ multiplex PCR, and TCRdb holds only the in-frame ones, with some missing. The sample includes over 100,000 clones, around 84% of them seen just once. This clone has just one count. Its ends do not fully match the called genes, so a read error is possible. The clonotype originates from a man aged 25 to 40 in good health and CMV-seropositive. This chain joins TRBV7-9 and TRBJ1-2; D may be TRBD1 (5 bases). What was sequenced was PBMCs. CDR3 amino acids: CSSSLSSGGQGGYGYTF. In DNA form, the CDR3 reads TGTTCCAGCAGCTTAAGCTCGGGTGGTCAGGGCGGCTATGGCTACACCTTC.